This TCR beta chain was recovered during a study of spatial heterogeneity in lung cancer. Overall study: Matched bulk RNA-seq yielded a T cell module score, and TCR transcript counts in tumor regions correlated strongly with that score.

This clonotype was counted at least ten times. Its target is unknown. The junction departs from the called germline gene at one end, perhaps through a read error. The library was built for alpha chains, so this beta chain is an off-target read and its size means little. Time point: sample taken at primary tumor resection. The donors, fewer than 95 patients with untreated early-stage non-small cell lung cancer, provided the samples. Whole RNA obtained from tumor, nontumor lung or frozen PBMC underwent sequencing without sorting. General observations from the study: The number of expanded tumor alpha and beta chains correlated with mutation number. Coverage of tumor T cells, an estimated figure, was about 7.5% for alpha and about 13% for beta chains.

TCRdb itself ran the 5' RACE reads through MiXCR, one entry per CDR3 protein. The sample holds 10,000 to 11,000 distinct CDR3 sequences, 7.9% seen once. Germline V lookup: CDR1 DFQATT, CDR2 SNEGSKA (reference sequence). The CDR3 is made up of 17 amino acids. The source was lung tumor tissue, collected at surgery. The source is a female donor with early-stage non-small cell lung cancer. V usage is TRBV20-1 and J usage is TRBJ2-5, with a tentative D call TRBD2 (6 bases). CDR3 coding DNA: TGCAGTGCTAGAGACCTCCCGGGGACTTTTTTTCAAGGGACCCAGTACTTC. It yields the protein CSARDLPGTFFQGTQYF.